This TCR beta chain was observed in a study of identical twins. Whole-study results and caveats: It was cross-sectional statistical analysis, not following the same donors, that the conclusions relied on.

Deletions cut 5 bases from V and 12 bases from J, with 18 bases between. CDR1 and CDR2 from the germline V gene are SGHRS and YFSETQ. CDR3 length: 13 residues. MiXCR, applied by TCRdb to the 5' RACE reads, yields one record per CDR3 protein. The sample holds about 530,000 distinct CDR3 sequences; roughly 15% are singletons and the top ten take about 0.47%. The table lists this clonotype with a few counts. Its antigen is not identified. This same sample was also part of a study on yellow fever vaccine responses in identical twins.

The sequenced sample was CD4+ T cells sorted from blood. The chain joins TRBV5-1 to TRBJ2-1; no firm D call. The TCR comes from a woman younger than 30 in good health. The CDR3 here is CASRMAVDKAQFF. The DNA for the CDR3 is TGCGCCAGCAGGATGGCGGTCGACAAAGCGCAGTTCTTC.